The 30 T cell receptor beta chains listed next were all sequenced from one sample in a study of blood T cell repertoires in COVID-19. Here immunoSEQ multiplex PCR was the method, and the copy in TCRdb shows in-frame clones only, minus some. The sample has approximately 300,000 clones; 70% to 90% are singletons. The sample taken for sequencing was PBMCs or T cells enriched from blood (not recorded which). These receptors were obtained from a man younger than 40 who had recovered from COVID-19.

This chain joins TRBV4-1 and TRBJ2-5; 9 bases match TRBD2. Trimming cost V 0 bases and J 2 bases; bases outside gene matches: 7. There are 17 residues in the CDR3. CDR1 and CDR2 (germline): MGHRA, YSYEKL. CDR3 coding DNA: TGCGCCAGCAGCCAAGATTCCCCTAGCGGGGCACAAGAGACCCAGTACTTC. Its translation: CASSQDSPSGAQETQYF.

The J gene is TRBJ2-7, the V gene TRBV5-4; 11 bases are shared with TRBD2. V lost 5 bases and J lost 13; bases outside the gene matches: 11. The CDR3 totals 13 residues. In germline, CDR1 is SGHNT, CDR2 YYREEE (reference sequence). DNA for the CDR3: TGTGCCAGCAGTTCACGGGGACTAGCGGATCGCTACTTC. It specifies CASSSRGLADRYF.

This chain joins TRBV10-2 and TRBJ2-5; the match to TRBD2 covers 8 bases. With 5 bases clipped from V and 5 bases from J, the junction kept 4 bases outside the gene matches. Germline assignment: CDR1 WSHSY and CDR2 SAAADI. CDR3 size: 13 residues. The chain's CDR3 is CASSTGGRETQYF. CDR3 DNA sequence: TGCGCCAGCAGTACGGGAGGGAGGGAGACCCAGTACTTC.

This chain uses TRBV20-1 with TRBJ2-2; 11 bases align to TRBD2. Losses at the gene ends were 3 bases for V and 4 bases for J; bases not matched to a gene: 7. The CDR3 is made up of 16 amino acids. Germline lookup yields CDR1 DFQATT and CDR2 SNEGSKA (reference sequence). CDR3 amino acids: CSASGTTSGGTGELFF. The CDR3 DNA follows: TGCAGTGCTAGTGGGACTACTAGCGGGGGCACCGGGGAGCTGTTTTTT.

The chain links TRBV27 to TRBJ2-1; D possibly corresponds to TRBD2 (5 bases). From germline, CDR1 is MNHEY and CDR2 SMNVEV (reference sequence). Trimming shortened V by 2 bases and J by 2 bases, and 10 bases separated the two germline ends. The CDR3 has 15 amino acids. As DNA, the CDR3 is TGTGCCAGCAGTTTAAGGACTGAGGCCTACAATGAGCAGTTCTTC. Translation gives CASSLRTEAYNEQFF.

DNA for the CDR3: TGTGCCAGCAGCTTCGCAGAGGGACTAGCAGGGTCCCAGTACTTC. This sequence encodes CASSFAEGLAGSQYF. The rearrangement uses TRBV7-6 and TRBJ2-5; TRBD2 matches 9 bases. With V trimmed by 3 bases and J by 9 bases, 11 bases remained unmatched. The CDR3 sequence is 15 residues long. Germline V gives CDR1 SGHVS, CDR2 FNYEAQ. Combining the CDR3 with reference TRBV7-6 and TRBJ2-5 gives the whole variable domain GAGVSQSPRYKVTKRGQDVALRCDPISGHVSLYWYRQALGQGPEFLTYFNYEAQQDKSGLPNDRFSAERPEGSISTLTIQRTEQRDSAMYRCASSFAEGLAGSQYFGPGTRLLVL.

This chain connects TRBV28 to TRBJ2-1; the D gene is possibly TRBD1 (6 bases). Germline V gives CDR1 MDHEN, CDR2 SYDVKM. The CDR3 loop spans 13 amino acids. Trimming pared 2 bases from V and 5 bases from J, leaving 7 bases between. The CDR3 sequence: CASSLAGDNEQFF. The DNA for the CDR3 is TGTGCCAGCAGTTTAGCAGGGGACAATGAGCAGTTCTTC. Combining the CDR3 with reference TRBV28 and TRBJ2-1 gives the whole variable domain DVKVTQSSRYLVKRTGEKVFLECVQDMDHENMFWYRQDPGLGLRLIYFSYDVKMKEKGDIPEGYSVSREKKERFSLILESASTNQTSMYLCASSLAGDNEQFFGPGTRLTVL.

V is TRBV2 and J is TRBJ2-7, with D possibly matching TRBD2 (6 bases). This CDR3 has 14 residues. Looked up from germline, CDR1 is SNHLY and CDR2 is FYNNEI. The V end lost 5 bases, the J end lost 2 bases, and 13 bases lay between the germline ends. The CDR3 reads CASSLRGSPYEQYF. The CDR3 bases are TGTGCCAGCAGTCTACGGGGGTCCCCCTACGAGCAGTACTTC.

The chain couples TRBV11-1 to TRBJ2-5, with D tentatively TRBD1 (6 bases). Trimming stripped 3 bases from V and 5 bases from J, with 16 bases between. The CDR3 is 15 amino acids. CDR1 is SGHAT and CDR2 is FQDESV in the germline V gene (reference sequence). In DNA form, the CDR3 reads TGTGCCAGCAGCTTTCTACAGGGTTGGAAGGAGACCCAGTACTTC. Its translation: CASSFLQGWKETQYF.

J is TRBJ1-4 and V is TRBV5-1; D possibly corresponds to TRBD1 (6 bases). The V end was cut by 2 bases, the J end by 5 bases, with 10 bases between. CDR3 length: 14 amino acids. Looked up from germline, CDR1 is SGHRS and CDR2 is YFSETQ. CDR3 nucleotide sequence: TGCGCCAGCAGCTTTGACAGGAACAATGAAAAACTGTTTTTT. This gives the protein CASSFDRNNEKLFF. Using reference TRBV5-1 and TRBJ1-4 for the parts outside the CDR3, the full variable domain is KAGVTQTPRYLIKTRGQQVTLSCSPISGHRSVSWYQQTPGQGLQFLFEYFSETQRNKGNFPGRFSGRQFSNSRSEMNVSTLELGDSALYLCASSFDRNNEKLFFGSGTQLSVL.

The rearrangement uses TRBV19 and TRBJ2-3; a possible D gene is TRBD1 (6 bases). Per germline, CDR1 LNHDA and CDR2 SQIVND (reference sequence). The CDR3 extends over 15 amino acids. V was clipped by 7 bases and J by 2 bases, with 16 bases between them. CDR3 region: CASTPGTILTDTQYF. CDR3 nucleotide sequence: TGTGCCAGTACTCCAGGGACAATCCTCACAGATACGCAGTATTTT. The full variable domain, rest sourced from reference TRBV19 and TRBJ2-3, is DGGITQSPKYLFRKEGQNVTLSCEQNLNHDAMYWYRQDPGQGLRLIYYSQIVNDFQKGDIAEGYSVSREKKESFPLTVTSAQKNPTAFYLCASTPGTILTDTQYFGPGTRLTVL.

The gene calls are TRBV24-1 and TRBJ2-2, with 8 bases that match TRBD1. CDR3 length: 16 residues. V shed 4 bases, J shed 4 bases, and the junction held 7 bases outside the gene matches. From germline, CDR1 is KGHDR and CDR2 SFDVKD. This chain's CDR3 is CATSDRTRGPTGELFF. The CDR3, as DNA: TGTGCCACCAGTGACCGGACCAGGGGGCCCACCGGGGAGCTGTTTTTT.

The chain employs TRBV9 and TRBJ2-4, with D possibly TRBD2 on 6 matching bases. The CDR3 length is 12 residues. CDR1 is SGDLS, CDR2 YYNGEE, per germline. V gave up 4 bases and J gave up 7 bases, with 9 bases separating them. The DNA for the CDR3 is TGTGCCAGCAGCCCTGGGGGGAACATTCAGTACTTC. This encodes CASSPGGNIQYF.

The CDR3, as DNA: TGTGCCAGCAGCTTACAAAACTCCTATAATTCACCCCTCCACTTT. This gives the protein CASSLQNSYNSPLHF. The chain employs TRBV7-9 and TRBJ1-6; D is unclear. The CDR3 extends over 15 amino acids. Trimming cost V 2 bases and J 0 bases, with 5 bases left between them. From germline, CDR1 is SEHNR and CDR2 FQNEAQ (reference sequence).

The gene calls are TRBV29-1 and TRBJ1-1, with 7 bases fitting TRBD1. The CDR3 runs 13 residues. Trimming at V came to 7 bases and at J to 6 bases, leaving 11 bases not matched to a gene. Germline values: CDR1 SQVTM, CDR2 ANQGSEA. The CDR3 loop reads CSGAPTGTAEAFF. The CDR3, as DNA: TGCAGCGGTGCCCCGACAGGGACCGCTGAAGCTTTCTTT.

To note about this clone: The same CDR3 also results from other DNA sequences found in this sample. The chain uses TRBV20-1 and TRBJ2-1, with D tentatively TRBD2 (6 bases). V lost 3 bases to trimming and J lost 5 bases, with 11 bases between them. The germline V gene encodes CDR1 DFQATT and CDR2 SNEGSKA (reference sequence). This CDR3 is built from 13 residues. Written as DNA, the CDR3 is TGCAGTGCTAGTGGAGGGCCCCACAATGAGCAGTTCTTC. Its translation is CSASGGPHNEQFF.

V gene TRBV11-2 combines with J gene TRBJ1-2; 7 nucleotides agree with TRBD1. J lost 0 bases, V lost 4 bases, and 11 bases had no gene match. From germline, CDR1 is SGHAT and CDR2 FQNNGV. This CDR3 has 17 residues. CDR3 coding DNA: TGTGCCAGCAGCTCCCGACGACGGGACAGAACTAACTATGGCTACACCTTC. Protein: CASSSRRRDRTNYGYTF.

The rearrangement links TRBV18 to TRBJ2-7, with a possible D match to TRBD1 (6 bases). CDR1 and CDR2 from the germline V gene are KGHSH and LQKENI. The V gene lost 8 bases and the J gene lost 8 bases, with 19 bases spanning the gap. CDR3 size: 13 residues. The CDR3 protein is CASRRNRDAKQYF. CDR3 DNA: TGTGCCAGCCGACGGAACAGGGACGCCAAGCAGTACTTC.

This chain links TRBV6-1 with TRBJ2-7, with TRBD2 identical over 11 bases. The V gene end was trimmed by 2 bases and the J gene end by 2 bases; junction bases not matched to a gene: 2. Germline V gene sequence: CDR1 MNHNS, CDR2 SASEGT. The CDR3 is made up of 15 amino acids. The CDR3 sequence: CASSERLAGPYEQYF. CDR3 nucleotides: TGTGCCAGCAGTGAACGACTAGCGGGACCCTACGAGCAGTACTTC.

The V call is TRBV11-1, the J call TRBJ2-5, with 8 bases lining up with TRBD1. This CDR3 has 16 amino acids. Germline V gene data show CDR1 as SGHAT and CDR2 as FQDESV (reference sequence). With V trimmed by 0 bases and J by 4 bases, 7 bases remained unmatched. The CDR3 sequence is CASSLADRGLRETQYF. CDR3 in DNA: TGTGCCAGCAGCTTAGCCGACAGGGGATTGCGAGAGACCCAGTACTTC.

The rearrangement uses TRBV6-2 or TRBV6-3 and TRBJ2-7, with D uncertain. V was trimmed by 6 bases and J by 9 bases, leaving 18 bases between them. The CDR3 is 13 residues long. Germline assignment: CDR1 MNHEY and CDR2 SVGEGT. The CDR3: CASSSGLANGQYF. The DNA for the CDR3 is TGTGCCAGCAGCTCCGGGTTAGCCAACGGGCAGTACTTC.

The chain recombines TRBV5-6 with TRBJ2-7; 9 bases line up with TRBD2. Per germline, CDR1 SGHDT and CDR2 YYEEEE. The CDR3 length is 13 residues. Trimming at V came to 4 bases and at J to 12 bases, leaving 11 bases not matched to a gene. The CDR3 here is CASSPGVAGVLYF. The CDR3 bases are TGTGCCAGCAGCCCTGGGGTAGCGGGGGTTCTGTACTTC. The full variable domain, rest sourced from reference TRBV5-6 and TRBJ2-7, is DAGVTQSPTHLIKTRGQQVTLRCSPKSGHDTVSWYQQALGQGPQFIFQYYEEEERQRGNFPDRFSGHQFPNYSSELNVNALLLGDSALYLCASSPGVAGVLYFGPGTRLTVT.

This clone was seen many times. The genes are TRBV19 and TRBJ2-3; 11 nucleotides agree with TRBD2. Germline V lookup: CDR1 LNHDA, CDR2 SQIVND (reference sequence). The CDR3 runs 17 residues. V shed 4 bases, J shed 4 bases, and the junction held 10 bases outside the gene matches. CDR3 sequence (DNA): TGTGCCAGTAGTACCGTACCTCTAGCGGGAGGTGCAGATACGCAGTATTTT. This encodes CASSTVPLAGGADTQYF.

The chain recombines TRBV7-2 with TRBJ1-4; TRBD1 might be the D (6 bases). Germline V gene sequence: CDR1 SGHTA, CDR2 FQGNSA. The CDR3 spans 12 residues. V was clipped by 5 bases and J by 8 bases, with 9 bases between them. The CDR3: CASSPGTEKLFF. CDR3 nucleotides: TGTGCCAGCAGCCCCGGGACAGAAAAACTGTTTTTT.

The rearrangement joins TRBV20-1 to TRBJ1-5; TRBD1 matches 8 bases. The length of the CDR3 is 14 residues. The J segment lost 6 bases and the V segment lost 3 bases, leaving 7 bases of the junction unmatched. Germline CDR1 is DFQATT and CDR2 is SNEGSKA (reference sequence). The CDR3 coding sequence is TGCAGTGCTAGTCCCCCAGGGGGCAGTCAGCCCCAGCATTTT. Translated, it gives CSASPPGGSQPQHF.

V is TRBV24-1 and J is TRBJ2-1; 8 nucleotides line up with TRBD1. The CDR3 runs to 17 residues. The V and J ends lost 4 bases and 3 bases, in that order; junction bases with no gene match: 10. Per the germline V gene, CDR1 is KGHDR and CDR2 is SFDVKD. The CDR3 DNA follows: TGTGCCACCAGTGACCCAACAGGGGGGAGTCTCTACAATGAGCAGTTCTTC. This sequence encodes CATSDPTGGSLYNEQFF.

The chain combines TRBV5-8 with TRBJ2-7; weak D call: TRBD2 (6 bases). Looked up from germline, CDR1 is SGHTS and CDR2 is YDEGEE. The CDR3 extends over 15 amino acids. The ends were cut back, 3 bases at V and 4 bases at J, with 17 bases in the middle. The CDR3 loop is CASSSRPQEGYEQYF. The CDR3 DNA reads TGTGCCAGCAGCTCGCGACCACAGGAGGGGTACGAGCAGTACTTC.

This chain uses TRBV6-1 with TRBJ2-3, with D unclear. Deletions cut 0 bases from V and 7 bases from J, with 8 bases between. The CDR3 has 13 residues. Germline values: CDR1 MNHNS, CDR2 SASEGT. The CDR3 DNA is TGTGCCAGCAGTGAAGCGCCGACAAATACGCAGTATTTT. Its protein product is CASSEAPTNTQYF.

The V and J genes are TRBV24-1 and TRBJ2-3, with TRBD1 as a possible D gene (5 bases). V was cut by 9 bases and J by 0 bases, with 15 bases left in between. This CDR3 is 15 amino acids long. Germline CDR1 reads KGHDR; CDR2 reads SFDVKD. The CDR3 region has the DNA TGTGCCACCGGCGGCAGGGCGACCAGCACAGATACGCAGTATTTT. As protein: CATGGRATSTDTQYF.

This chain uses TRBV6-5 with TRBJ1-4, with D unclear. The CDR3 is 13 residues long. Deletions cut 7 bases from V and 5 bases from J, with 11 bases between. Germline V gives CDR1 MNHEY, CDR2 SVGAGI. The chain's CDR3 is CASNLGRNEKLFF. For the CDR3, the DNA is TGTGCCAGCAATTTGGGCAGAAATGAAAAACTGTTTTTT.